The clone carrying this TCR beta chain was seen ten or more times. Its antigen is currently unknown. The sample belongs to a study of T cells in Graves' hyperthyroidism and ophthalmopathy. Study results and limitations: Most thyroid clonotypes expanded above 0.001 appeared in blood too.

Every diagnosis used clinical symptoms, serum thyroxine and TRAb, thyroid ultrasound and orbital computed tomography. CDR1 MGHRA and CDR2 YSYEKL come from the germline V gene. There are 16 residues in the CDR3. Trimming pared 0 bases from V and 2 bases from J, leaving 14 bases between. RNA transcripts served as the template for amplifying TCR beta CDR3 regions. A set of HTBI primers served as the primers for a first-round RT-PCR of the TCR CDR3. Each CDR3 protein is one row after TCRdb ran MiXCR on the multiplex PCR reads. The sample shows around 560,000 distinct CDR3 sequences, 16% of them seen only once.

Material: blood. This sequence originates from a woman aged 18-29 years with Graves' hyperthyroidism. This sequence joins TRBV4-1 and TRBJ2-7; no clear D gene. CDR3: CASSQEWKGLTYEQYF. Here the CDR3 DNA reads TGCGCCAGCAGCCAAGAGTGGAAAGGGTTGACCTACGAGCAGTACTTC.